This T cell receptor beta chain stems from a study of immune characterization of retroperitoneal liposarcoma. CDR3 size: 15 residues. V dropped 3 bases and J dropped 5; count of bases not matched to a gene: 4. CDR1 is MNHNS, CDR2 SASEGT, per germline. This clonotype was observed a handful of times. Each CDR3 protein gets one entry after TCRdb re-called the PCR reads with MiXCR. This table has around 13,000 distinct CDR3 sequences, about half appearing once. The specimen was tumor tissue. The TCR originated in a female donor with retroperitoneal liposarcoma. The chain recombines TRBV6-1 with TRBJ2-3, with TRBD2 matching 11 bases. The CDR3 coding sequence is TGTGCCAGCAGTGAGACTAGCGGGAAAAGAGATACGCAGTATTTT. Amino acid sequence: CASSETSGKRDTQYF.